The entry that follows covers one TCR beta chain sequence. Its target is not known. The PCR had 60 Vbeta and 13 Jbeta primers. As originally analysed: A follow-up analysis tallied about 80 million unique TCR beta chains, roughly 11 million shared. TCRdb's copy holds only in-frame clones and misses some; the assay was immunoSEQ multiplex PCR. That table furnishes V, J and clone size, whereas the DNA furnished D and trimming. The profile covers roughly 200,000 clones, with around four fifths appearing a single time and over 0.65% taken by the ten largest. The sample originates from a study of cytomegalovirus exposure and HLA in healthy donors. This CDR3 is built from 19 residues. The germline gives CDR1 MNHEY, CDR2 SMNVEV (reference sequence). J gave up 5 bases and V 5 bases, and 16 bases lay outside the gene matches. Findings and limits, study-wide: Analysis performed later found more than 15,000 TCR beta sequences associated with HLA alleles at 0.05 false discovery rate.

Sequenced sample: PBMCs. The chain combines TRBV27 with TRBJ2-3, with TRBD2 matching over 13 bases. The source of this sequence is a boy between 2 and 15 years old in good health and CMV-seronegative. CDR3 protein: CASSPTSGGVVTPRDTQYF. The CDR3 nucleotides read TGTGCCAGCAGTCCCACTAGCGGGGGGGTAGTTACCCCTCGAGATACGCAGTATTTT.